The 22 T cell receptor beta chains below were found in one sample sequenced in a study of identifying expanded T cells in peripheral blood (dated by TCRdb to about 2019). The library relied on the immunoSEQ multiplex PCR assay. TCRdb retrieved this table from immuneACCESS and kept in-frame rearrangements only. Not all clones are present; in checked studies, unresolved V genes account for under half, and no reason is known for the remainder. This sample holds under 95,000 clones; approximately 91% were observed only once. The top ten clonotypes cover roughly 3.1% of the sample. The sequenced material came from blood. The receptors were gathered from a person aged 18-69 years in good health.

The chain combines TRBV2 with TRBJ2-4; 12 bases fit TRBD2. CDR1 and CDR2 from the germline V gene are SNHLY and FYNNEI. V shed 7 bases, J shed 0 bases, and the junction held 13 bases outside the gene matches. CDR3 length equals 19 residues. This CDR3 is CASTVRTSGVGLAKNIQYF. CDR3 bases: TGTGCCAGCACCGTCAGGACTAGCGGGGTCGGCCTAGCCAAAAACATTCAGTACTTC.

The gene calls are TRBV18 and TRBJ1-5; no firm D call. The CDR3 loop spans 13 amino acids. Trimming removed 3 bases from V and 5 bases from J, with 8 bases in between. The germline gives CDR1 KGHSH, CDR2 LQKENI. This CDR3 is CASSPSLDQPQHF. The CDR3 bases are TGTGCCAGCTCACCCTCTTTGGATCAGCCCCAGCATTTT.

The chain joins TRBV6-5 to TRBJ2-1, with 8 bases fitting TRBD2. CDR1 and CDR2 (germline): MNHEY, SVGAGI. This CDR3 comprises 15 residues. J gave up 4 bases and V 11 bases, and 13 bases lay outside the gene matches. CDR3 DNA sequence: TGTGCCGCGCGTCGGGGGGGGAATGAATACAATGAGCAGTTCTTC. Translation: CAARRGGNEYNEQFF.

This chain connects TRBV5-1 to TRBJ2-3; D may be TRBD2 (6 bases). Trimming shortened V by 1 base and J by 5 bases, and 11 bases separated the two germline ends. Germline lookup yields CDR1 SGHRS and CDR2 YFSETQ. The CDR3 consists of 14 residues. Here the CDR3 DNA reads TGCGCCAGCAGCTTGCAACCGGAGGGAGATACGCAGTATTTT. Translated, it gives CASSLQPEGDTQYF.

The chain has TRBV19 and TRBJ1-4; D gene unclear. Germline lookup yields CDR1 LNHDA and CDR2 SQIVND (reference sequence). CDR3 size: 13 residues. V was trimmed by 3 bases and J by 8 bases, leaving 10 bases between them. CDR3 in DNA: TGTGCCAGTAGTATCCTACAGCTAGAAAAACTGTTTTTT. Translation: CASSILQLEKLFF. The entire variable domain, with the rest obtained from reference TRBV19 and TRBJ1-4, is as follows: DGGITQSPKYLFRKEGQNVTLSCEQNLNHDAMYWYRQDPGQGLRLIYYSQIVNDFQKGDIAEGYSVSREKKESFPLTVTSAQKNPTAFYLCASSILQLEKLFFGSGTQLSVL.

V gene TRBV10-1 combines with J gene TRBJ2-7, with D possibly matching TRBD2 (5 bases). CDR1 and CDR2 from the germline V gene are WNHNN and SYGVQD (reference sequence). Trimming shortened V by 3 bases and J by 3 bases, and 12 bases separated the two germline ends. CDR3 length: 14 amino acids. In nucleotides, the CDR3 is TGCGCCAGCAGTGAATCGGGGAACCTCTACGAGCAGTACTTC. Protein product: CASSESGNLYEQYF.

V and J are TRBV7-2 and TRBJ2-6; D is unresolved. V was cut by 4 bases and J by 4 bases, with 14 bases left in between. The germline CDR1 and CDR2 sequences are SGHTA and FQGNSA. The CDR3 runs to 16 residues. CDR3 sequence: CASSSHPGTGANVLTF. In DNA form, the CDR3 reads TGTGCCAGCAGCTCCCACCCAGGTACCGGGGCCAACGTCCTGACTTTC.

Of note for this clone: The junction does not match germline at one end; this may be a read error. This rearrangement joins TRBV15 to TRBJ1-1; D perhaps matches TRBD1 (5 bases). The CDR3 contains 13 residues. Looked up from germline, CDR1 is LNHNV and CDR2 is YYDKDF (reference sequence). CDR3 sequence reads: CATSREQGTGAFF. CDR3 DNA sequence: TGTGCCACCAGCAGAGAGCAGGGAACTGGAGCTTTCTTT.

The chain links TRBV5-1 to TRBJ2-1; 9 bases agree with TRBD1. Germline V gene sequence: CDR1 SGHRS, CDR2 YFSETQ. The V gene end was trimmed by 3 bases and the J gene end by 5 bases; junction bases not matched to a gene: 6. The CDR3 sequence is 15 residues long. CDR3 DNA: TGCGCCAGCAGCTCGGGACAGGGTGGCCACAATGAGCAGTTCTTC. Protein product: CASSSGQGGHNEQFF.

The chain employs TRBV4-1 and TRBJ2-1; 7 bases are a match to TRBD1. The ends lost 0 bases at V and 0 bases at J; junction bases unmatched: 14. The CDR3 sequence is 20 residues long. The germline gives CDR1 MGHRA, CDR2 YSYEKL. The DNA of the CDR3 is TGCGCCAGCAGCCAAGACTCCCGTCCCTACAGGGGAAGCTCCTACAATGAGCAGTTCTTC. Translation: CASSQDSRPYRGSSYNEQFF.

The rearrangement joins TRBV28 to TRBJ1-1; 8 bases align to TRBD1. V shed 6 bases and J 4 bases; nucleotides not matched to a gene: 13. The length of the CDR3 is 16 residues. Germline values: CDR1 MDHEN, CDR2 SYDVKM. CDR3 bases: TGTGCCAGCAGCCTATGGACAGGGTGGGGTAGCACTGAAGCTTTCTTT. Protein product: CASSLWTGWGSTEAFF. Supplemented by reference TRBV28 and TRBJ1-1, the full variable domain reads DVKVTQSSRYLVKRTGEKVFLECVQDMDHENMFWYRQDPGLGLRLIYFSYDVKMKEKGDIPEGYSVSREKKERFSLILESASTNQTSMYLCASSLWTGWGSTEAFFGQGTRLTVV.

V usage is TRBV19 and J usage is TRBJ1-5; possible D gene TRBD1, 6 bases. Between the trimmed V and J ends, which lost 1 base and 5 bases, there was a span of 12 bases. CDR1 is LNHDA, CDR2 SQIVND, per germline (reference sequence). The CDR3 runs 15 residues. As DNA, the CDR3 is TGTGCCAGTAGTATAGGCGCAGGGGCCGATCAGCCCCAGCATTTT. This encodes CASSIGAGADQPQHF. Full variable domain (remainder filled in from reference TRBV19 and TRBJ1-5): DGGITQSPKYLFRKEGQNVTLSCEQNLNHDAMYWYRQDPGQGLRLIYYSQIVNDFQKGDIAEGYSVSREKKESFPLTVTSAQKNPTAFYLCASSIGAGADQPQHFGDGTRLSIL.

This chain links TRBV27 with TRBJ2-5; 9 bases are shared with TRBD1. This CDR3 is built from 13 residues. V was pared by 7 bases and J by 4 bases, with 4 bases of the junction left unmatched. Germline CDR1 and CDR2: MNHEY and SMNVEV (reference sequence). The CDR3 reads CASTTGGRETQYF. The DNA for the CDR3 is TGTGCCAGCACCACAGGGGGCCGAGAGACCCAGTACTTC.

CDR3 amino acids: CASSPLGVGTEAFF. The CDR3 DNA reads as TGTGCCAGCTCACCATTAGGAGTTGGAACTGAAGCTTTCTTT. This chain connects TRBV18 to TRBJ1-1; D remains ambiguous. CDR3 length: 14 residues. Germline CDR1 KGHSH, CDR2 LQKENI. The germline V and J ends were trimmed by 2 bases and 5 bases, with 12 bases remaining between them.

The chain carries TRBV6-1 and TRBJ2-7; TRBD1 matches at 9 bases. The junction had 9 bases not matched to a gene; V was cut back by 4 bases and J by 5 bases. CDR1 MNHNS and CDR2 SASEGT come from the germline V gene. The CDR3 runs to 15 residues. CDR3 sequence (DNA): TGTGCCAGCAGTGGACAGGGGGTCATTGTTGACGAGCAGTACTTC. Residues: CASSGQGVIVDEQYF.

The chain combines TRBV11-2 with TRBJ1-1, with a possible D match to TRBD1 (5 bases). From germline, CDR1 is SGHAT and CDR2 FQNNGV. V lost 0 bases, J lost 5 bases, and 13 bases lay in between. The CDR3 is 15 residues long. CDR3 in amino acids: CASSLDQGRKTEAFF. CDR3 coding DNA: TGTGCCAGCAGCTTAGATCAGGGCAGAAAGACTGAAGCTTTCTTT.

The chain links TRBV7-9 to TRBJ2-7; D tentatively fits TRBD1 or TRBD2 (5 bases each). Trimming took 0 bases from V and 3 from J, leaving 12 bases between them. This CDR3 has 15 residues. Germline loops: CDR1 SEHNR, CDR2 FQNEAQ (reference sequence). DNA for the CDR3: TGTGCCAGCAGCTTAGCGGGGGACCGGAACTACGAGCAGTACTTC. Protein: CASSLAGDRNYEQYF.

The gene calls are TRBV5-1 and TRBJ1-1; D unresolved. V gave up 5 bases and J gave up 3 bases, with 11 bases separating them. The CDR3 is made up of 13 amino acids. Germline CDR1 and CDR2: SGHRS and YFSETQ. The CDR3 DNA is TGCGCCAGCAGTTATACAGTGGACACTGAAGCTTTCTTT. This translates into CASSYTVDTEAFF.

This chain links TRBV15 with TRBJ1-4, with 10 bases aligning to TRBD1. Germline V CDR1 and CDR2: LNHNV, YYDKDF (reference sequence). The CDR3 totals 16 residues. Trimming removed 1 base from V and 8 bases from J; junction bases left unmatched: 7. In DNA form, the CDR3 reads TGTGCCACCAGCAGAGTAAGCTGGACAGGGGGAGAAAAACTGTTTTTT. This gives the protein CATSRVSWTGGEKLFF.

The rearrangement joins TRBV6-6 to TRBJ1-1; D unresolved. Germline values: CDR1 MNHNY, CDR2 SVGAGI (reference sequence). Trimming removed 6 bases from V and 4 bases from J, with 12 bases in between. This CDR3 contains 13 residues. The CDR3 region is CASSLSDSTEAFF. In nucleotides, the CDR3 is TGTGCCAGCAGCCTTTCCGACTCCACTGAAGCTTTCTTT.

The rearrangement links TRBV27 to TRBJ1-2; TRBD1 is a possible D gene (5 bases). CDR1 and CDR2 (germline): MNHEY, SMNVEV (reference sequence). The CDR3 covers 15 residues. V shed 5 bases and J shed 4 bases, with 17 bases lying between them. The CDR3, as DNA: TGTGCCAGCAGTCCGCTCGGGGGGTTCGGCTATGGCTACACCTTC. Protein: CASSPLGGFGYGYTF.

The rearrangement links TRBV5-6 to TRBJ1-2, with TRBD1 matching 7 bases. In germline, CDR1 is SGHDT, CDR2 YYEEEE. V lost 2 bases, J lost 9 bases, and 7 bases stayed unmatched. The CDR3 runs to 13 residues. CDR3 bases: TGTGCCAGCAGCTTAGGGACAGCGAGGAGCTACACCTTC. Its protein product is CASSLGTARSYTF. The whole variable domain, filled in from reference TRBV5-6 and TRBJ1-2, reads DAGVTQSPTHLIKTRGQQVTLRCSPKSGHDTVSWYQQALGQGPQFIFQYYEEEERQRGNFPDRFSGHQFPNYSSELNVNALLLGDSALYLCASSLGTARSYTFGSGTRLTVV.